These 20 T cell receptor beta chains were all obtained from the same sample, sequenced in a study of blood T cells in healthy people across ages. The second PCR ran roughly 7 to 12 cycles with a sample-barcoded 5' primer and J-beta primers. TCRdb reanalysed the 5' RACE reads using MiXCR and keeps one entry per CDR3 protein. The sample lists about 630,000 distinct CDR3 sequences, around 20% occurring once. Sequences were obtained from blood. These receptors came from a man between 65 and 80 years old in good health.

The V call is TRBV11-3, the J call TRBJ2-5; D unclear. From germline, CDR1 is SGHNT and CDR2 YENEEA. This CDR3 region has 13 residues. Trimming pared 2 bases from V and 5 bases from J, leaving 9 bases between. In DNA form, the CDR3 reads TGTGCCAGCAGCTTAATGACGGCTGAGACCCAGTACTTC. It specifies CASSLMTAETQYF.

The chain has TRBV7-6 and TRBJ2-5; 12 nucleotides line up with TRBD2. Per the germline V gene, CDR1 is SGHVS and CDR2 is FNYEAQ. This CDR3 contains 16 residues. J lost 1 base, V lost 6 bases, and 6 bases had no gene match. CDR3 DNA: TGTGCCAGCAGTCCAGTGGGACTAGCGGGCCAAGAGACCCAGTACTTC. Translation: CASSPVGLAGQETQYF. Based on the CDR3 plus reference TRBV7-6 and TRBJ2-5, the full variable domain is GAGVSQSPRYKVTKRGQDVALRCDPISGHVSLYWYRQALGQGPEFLTYFNYEAQQDKSGLPNDRFSAERPEGSISTLTIQRTEQRDSAMYRCASSPVGLAGQETQYFGPGTRLLVL.

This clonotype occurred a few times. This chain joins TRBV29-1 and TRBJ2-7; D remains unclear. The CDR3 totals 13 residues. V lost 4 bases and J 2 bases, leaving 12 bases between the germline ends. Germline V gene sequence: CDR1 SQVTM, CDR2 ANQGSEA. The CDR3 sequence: CSVGLRVPYEQYF. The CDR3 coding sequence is TGCAGCGTTGGATTACGGGTCCCCTACGAGCAGTACTTC.

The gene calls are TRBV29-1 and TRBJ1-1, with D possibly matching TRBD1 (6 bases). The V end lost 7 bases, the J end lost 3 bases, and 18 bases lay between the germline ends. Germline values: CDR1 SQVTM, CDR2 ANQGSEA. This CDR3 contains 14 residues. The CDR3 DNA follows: TGCAGCGCTGGCGGGGGCTCCCGTGACACTGAAGCTTTCTTT. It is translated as CSAGGGSRDTEAFF.

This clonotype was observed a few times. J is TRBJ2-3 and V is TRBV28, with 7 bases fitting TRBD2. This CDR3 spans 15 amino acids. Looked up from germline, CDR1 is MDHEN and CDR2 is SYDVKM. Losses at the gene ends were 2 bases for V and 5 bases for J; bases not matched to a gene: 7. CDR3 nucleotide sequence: TGTGCCAGCAGTTTACCCGTCACGGGGGGAGATACGCAGTATTTT. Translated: CASSLPVTGGDTQYF.

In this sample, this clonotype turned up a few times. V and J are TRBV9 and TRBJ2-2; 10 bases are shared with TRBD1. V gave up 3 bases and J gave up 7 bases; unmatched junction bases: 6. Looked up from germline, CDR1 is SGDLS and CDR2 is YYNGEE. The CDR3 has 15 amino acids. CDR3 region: CASSGGTGAIGELFF. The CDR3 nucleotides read TGTGCCAGCAGCGGAGGGACAGGGGCGATCGGGGAGCTGTTTTTT.

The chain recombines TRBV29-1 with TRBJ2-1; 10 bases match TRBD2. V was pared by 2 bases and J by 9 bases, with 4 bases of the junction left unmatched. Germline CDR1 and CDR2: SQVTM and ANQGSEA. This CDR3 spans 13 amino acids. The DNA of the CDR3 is TGCAGCGTTGAACTAGCGGGAGTACTTGAGCAGTTCTTC. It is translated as CSVELAGVLEQFF.

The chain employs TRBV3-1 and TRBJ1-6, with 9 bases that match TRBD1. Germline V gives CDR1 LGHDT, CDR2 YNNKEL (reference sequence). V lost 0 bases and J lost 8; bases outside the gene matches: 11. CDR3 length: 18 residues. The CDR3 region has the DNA TGTGCCAGCAGCCAAGATACCCTGACAGGGGGGCGTCATTCACCCCTCCACTTT. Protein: CASSQDTLTGGRHSPLHF.

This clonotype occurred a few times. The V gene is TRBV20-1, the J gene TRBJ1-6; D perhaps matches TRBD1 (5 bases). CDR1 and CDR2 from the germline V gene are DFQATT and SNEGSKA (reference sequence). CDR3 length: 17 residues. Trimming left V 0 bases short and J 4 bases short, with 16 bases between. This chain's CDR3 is CSAREGGGLRYNSPLHF. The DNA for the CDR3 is TGCAGTGCTAGAGAGGGGGGGGGACTTAGATATAATTCACCCCTCCACTTT.

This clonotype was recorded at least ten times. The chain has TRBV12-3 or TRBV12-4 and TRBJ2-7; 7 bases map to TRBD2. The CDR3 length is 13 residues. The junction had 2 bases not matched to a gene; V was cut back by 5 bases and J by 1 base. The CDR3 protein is CASSGDYSYEQYF. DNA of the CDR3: TGTGCCAGCAGTGGGGACTATTCCTACGAGCAGTACTTC.

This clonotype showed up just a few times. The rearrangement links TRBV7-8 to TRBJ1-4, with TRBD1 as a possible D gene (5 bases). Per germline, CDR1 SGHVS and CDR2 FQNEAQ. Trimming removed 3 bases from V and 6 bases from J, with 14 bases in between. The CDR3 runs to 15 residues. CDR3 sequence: CASSFDRGLDEKLFF. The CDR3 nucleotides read TGTGCCAGCAGCTTTGATAGGGGCTTGGATGAAAAACTGTTTTTT.

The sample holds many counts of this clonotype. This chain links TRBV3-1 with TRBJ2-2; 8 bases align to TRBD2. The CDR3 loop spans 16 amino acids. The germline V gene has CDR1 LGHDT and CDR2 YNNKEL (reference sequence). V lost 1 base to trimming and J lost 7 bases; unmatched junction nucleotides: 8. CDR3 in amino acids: CASSQAWTSRDGELFF. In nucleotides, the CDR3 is TGTGCCAGCAGCCAAGCGTGGACTAGCCGTGACGGGGAGCTGTTTTTT.

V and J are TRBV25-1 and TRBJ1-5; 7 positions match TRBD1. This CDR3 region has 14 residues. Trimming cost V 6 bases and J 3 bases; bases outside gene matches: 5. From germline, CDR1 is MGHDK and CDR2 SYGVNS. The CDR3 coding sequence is TGTGCCAGCAGACCCCAGGGGGACAATCAGCCCCAGCATTTT. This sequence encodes CASRPQGDNQPQHF.

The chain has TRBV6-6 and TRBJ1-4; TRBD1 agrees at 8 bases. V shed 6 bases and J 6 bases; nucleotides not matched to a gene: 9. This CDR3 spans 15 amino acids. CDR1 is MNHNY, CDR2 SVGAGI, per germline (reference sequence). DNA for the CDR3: TGTGCCAGCAGCCCGGACAGGGTAGCGGATGAAAAACTGTTTTTT. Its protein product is CASSPDRVADEKLFF.

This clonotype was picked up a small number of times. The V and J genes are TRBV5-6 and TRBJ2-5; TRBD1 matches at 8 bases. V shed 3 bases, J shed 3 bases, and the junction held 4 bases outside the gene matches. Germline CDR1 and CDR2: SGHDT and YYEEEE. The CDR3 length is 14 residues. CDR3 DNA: TGTGCCAGCAGCTCAATGACAGGGGAAGAGACCCAGTACTTC. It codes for CASSSMTGEETQYF.

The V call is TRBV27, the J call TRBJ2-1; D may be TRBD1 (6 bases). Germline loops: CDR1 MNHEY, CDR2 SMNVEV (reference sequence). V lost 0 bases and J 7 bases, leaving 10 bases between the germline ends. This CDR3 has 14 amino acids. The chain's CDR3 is CASSLSFRGNEQFF. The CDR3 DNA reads TGTGCCAGCAGTTTATCGTTTAGGGGGAATGAGCAGTTCTTC.

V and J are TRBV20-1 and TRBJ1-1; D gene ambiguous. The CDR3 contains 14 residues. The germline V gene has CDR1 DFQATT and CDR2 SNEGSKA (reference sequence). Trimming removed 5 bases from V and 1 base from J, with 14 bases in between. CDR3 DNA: TGCAGTGCTTCACCGGCAGATTCGAACACTGAAGCTTTCTTT. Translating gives CSASPADSNTEAFF.

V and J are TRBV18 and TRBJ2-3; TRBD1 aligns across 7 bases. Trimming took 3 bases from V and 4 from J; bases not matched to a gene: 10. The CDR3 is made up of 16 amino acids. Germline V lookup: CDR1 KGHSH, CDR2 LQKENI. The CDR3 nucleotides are TGTGCCAGCTCACCCTACTCCAGGGGGAGCTCAGATACGCAGTATTTT. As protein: CASSPYSRGSSDTQYF.

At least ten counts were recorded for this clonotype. The CDR3 protein is CASSLRRDTGELFF. CDR3 in DNA: TGTGCCAGCAGTTTAAGGCGGGACACCGGGGAGCTGTTTTTT. The chain joins TRBV27 to TRBJ2-2; D possibly corresponds to TRBD2 (5 bases). V was shortened by 2 bases and J by 3 bases, with 7 bases between the two germline ends. The CDR3 is made up of 14 amino acids. CDR1 is MNHEY and CDR2 is SMNVEV in the germline V gene (reference sequence).

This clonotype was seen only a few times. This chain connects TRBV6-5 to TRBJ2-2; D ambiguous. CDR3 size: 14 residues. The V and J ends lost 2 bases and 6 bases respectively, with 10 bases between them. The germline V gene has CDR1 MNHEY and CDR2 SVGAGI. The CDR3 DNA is TGTGCCAGCAGTTACAGGACGTCCGCCGGGGAGCTGTTTTTT. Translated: CASSYRTSAGELFF.